The T cell receptor beta chain under discussion was sequenced for a study of regulatory T cells in long-lasting Graves disease. Time point noted: newly diagnosed GD, antithyroid drugs for less than 3 months. There was RNA extracted from PBMCs, and the TCR library was made from it. This CDR3 has 11 residues. V shed 2 bases and J 13 bases; nucleotides not matched to a gene: 2. Germline V gene data show CDR1 as WSHSY and CDR2 as SAAADI. Arm-PCR of CDR3 regions and iRepertoire HTBI primers were the basis on which TCR beta libraries were built. TCRdb re-called the multiplex PCR reads with MiXCR, one entry per CDR3 protein. The sample consists of around 240,000 distinct CDR3 sequences, around a sixth of them appearing once. This clonotype was seen a handful of times. This same sample was also part of a study on T cells in Graves' hyperthyroidism and ophthalmopathy. That work states: During a first-round RT-PCR of the TCR CDR3, the HTBI primer set was used.

The clonotype originates from a woman aged 25 to 39 with Graves disease. The sequenced sample was peripheral blood mononuclear cells (PBMCs), obtained at new diagnosis, from a patient treated with antithyroid drugs. The rearrangement uses TRBV10-2 and TRBJ1-5; 7 nucleotides line up with TRBD1. The CDR3 region is CASSEDRVQHF. CDR3 DNA sequence: TGCGCCAGCAGTGAGGACAGGGTGCAGCATTTT.